The source of this TCR beta chain is a study of cytomegalovirus exposure and HLA in healthy donors. Study-wide findings and caveats: In terms of immune exposure information, only CMV serostatus was available.

The V gene lost 2 bases and the J gene lost 3 bases, with 8 bases spanning the gap. This CDR3 is 14 amino acids long. Germline assignment: CDR1 MDHEN and CDR2 SYDVKM. The study ran its PCR with 60 Vbeta and 13 Jbeta primers. Libraries were prepared by immunoSEQ multiplex PCR; TCRdb keeps only in-frame clonotypes and omits some of them. The sample includes roughly 250,000 clones, about four fifths of them seen just once. As to this clone: Its antigen is not known.

This clonotype was sampled from a woman aged 40 to 55 in good health and CMV-seropositive. The chain uses TRBV28 and TRBJ1-5; D is ambiguous. The sample taken for sequencing was PBMCs. This chain's CDR3 is CASSLQLNNQPQHF. In nucleotides, the CDR3 is TGTGCCAGCAGTTTACAGTTGAACAATCAGCCCCAGCATTTT. The complete variable domain, with remaining parts taken from reference TRBV28 and TRBJ1-5, reads DVKVTQSSRYLVKRTGEKVFLECVQDMDHENMFWYRQDPGLGLRLIYFSYDVKMKEKGDIPEGYSVSREKKERFSLILESASTNQTSMYLCASSLQLNNQPQHFGDGTRLSIL.